This TCR beta chain was sequenced for a study of T-cell reconstitution after alpha-beta-depleted transplantation in children. CDR1 and CDR2 from the germline V gene are DFQATT and SNEGSKA (reference sequence). The CDR3 is 13 residues long. The V and J ends lost 5 bases and 6 bases respectively, with 13 bases between them. This clonotype has more than one count but fewer than ten. Researchers prepared the TCRbeta library using unique molecular identifiers, the study reports. TCRdb reprocessed the PCR reads via MiXCR and lists one record per CDR3 protein. Of hundreds of thousands of distinct CDR3 sequences in the sample, about 14% were seen once.

The sequencing used PBMCs, collected from the stem cell graft. The TCR sequence derives from a human donor who donated a stem cell graft to a child with Fanconi anemia. This chain uses TRBV20-1 with TRBJ2-2; D unclear. The CDR3 region has the DNA TGCAGTGCTGCTGCCACATTTTCCGGGGAGCTGTTTTTT. It specifies CSAAATFSGELFF.